This TCR beta chain is from a study of post-analysis software for immune sequencing data. CDR1 and CDR2 from the germline V gene are SEHNR and FQNEAQ (reference sequence). Deletions cut 7 bases from V and 3 bases from J, with 15 bases between. The CDR3 totals 14 residues. Every TCR beta cDNA library bore unique molecular identifiers. TCRdb reanalysed the PCR reads using MiXCR and keeps one entry per CDR3 protein. The data contain a few hundred thousand distinct CDR3 sequences, around a third of them seen just once; the ten biggest clones take up 13%. With respect to this clonotype: What it binds is unknown.

General observations from the study: Four or five TRBV segments were significantly more frequent in patients than in controls. TRBV5-6, TRBV5-1 and TRBV20-1 were among these segments.

Sequencing input: blood. The clonotype comes from a girl between 5 and 17 years old with multiple sclerosis. V usage is TRBV7-9 and J usage is TRBJ1-1, with D perhaps matching TRBD1 (5 bases). Here the CDR3 reads CASIPSGGYTEAFF. CDR3 DNA sequence: TGTGCCAGCATCCCAAGCGGGGGGTACACTGAAGCTTTCTTT.